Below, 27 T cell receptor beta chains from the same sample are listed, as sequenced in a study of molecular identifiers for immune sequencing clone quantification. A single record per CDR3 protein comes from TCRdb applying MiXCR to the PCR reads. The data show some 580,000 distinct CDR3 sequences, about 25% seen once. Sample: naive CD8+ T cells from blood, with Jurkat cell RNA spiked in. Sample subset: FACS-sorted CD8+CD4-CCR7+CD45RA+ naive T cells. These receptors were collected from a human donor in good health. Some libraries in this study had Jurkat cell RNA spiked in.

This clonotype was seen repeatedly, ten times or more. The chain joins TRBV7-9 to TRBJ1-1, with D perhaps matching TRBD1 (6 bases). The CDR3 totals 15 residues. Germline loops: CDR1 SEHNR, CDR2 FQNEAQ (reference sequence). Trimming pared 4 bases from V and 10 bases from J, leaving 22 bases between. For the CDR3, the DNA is TGTGCCAGCAGCTCCACCCTCCGGGGGGGGCCTGGAGCTTTCTTT. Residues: CASSSTLRGGPGAFF.

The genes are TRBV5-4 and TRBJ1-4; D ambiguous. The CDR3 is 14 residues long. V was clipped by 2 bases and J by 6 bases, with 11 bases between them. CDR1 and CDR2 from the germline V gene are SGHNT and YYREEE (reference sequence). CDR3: CASSFYLEDEKLFF. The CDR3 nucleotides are TGTGCCAGCAGCTTTTATCTGGAGGATGAAAAACTGTTTTTT.

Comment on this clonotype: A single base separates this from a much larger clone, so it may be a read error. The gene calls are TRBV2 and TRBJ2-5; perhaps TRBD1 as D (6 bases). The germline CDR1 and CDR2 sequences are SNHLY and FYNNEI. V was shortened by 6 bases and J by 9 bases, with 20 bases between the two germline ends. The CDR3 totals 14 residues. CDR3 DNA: TGTGCCAGCAGCGGGACAATAACTGGGGAGCCCCAGTACTTC. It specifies CASSGTITGEPQYF.

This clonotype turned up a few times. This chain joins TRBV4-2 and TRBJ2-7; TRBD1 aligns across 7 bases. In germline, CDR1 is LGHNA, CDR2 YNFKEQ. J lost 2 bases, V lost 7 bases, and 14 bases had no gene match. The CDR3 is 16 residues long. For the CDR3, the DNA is TGTGCCAGCACCCCGAGTGTGGGACAGTTAACCTACGAGCAGTACTTC. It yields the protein CASTPSVGQLTYEQYF.

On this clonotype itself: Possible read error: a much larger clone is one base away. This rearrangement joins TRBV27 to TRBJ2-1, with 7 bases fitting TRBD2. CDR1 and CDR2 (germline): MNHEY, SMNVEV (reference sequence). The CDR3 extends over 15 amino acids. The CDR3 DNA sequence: TGTGTCAGCAGTTTAACTAGCGCCTACTACAATGAGCAGTTCTTC. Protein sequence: CVSSLTSAYYNEQFF.

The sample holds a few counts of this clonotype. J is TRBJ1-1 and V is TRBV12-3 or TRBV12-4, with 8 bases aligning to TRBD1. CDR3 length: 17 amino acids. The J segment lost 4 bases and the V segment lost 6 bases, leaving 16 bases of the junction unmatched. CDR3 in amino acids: CASRRRLSGGEGTEAFF. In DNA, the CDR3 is TGTGCCAGCAGGCGCCGATTGTCAGGGGGCGAAGGCACTGAAGCTTTCTTT.

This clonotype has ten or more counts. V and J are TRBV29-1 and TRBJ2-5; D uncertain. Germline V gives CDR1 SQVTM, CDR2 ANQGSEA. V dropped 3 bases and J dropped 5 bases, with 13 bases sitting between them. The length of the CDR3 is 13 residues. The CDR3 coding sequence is TGCAGCGTTGAGTCACAAAACGAGGAGACCCAGTACTTC. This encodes CSVESQNEETQYF.

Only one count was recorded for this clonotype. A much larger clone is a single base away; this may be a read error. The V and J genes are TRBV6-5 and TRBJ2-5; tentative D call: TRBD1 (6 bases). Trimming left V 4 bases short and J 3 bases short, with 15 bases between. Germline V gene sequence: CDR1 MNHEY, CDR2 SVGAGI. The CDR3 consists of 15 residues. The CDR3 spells CASSSGQYTEETQYF. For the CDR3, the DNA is TGTGCCAGCAGTTCCGGACAGTACACTGAAGAGACCCAGTACTTC.

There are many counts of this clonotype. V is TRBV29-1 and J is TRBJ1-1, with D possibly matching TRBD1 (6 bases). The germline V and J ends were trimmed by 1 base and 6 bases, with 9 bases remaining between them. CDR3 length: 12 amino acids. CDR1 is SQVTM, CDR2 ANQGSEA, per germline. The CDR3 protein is CSVEAQGPEAFF. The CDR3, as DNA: TGCAGCGTTGAAGCTCAGGGGCCTGAAGCTTTCTTT.

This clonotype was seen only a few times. CDR3 amino acids: CASRWQGAYEQYF. Here the CDR3 DNA reads TGTGCCAGCAGATGGCAGGGGGCGTATGAGCAGTACTTC. The chain carries TRBV7-9 and TRBJ2-7; 8 nucleotides line up with TRBD1. The CDR3 runs to 13 residues. V lost 6 bases and J lost 7; bases outside the gene matches: 8. CDR1 and CDR2 (germline): SEHNR, FQNEAQ (reference sequence).

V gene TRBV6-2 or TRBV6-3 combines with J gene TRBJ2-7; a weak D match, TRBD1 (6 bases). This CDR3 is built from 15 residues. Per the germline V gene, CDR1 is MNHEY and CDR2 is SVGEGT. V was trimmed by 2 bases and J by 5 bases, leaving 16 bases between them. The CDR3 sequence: CASSYGTRTINEQYF. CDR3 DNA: TGTGCCAGCAGTTACGGGACAAGGACGATAAACGAGCAGTACTTC.

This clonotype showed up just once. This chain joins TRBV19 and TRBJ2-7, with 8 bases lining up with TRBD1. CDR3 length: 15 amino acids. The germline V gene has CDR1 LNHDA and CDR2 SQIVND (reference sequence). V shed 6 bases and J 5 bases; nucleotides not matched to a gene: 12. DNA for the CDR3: TGTGCCAGTAGCGATGGACAGGGAATTGCCCACGAGCAGTACTTC. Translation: CASSDGQGIAHEQYF. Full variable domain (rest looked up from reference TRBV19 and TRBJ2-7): DGGITQSPKYLFRKEGQNVTLSCEQNLNHDAMYWYRQDPGQGLRLIYYSQIVNDFQKGDIAEGYSVSREKKESFPLTVTSAQKNPTAFYLCASSDGQGIAHEQYFGPGTRLTVT.

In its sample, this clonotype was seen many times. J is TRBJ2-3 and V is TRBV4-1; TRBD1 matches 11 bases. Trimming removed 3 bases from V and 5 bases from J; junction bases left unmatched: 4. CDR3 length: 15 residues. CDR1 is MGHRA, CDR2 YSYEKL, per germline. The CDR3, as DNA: TGCGCCAGCAGCCAGGACAGGGGGCTCGGAGATACGCAGTATTTT. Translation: CASSQDRGLGDTQYF.

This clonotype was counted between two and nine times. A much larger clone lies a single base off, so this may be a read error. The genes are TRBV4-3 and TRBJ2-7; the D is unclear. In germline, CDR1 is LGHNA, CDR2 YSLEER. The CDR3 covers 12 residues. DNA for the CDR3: TGCGTCAGCAGCCAAGAGAGGCAAGAGCAGTACTTC. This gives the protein CVSSQERQEQYF.

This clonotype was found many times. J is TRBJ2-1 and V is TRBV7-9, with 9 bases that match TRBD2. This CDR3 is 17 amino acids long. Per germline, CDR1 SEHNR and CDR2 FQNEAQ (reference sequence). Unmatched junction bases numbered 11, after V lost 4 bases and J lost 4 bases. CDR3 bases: TGTGCCAGCAGCTCAGCCACTTCTAGCGGGAATTACAATGAGCAGTTCTTC. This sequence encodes CASSSATSSGNYNEQFF.

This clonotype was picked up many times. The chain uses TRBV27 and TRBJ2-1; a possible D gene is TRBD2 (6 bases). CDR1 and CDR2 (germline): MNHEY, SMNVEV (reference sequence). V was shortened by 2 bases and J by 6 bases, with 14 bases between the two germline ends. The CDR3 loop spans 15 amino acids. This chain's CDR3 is CASSLGGMRSNEQFF. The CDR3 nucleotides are TGTGCCAGCAGTTTAGGCGGGATGAGGTCCAATGAGCAGTTCTTC.

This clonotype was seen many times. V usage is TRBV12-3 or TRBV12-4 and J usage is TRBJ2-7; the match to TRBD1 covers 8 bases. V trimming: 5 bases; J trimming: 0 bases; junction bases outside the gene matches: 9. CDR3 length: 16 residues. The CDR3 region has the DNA TGTGCCAGCAGTGCCTCCCGGGACAGGTACTCCTACGAGCAGTACTTC. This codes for CASSASRDRYSYEQYF.

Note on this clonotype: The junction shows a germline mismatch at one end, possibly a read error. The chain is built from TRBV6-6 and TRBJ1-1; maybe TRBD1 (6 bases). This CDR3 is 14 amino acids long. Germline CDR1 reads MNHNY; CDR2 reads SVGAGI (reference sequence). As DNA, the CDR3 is TGTGCCAGCAGCCCTGCAGGGGCGAACACTGAAGCTCTCTTT. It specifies CASSPAGANTEALF.

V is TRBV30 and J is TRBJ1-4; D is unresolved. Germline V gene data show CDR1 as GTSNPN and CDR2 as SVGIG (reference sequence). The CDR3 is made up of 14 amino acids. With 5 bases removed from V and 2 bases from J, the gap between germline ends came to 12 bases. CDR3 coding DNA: TGTGCCTGGTCCCGGGATTCGACTAATGAAAAACTGTTTTTT. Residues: CAWSRDSTNEKLFF.

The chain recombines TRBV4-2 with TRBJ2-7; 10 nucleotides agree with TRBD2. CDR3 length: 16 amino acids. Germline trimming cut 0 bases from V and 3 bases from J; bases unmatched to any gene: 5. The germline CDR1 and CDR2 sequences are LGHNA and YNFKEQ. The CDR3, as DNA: TGTGCCAGCAGCCAAGATAAACTAGCGGGGATCTACGAGCAGTACTTC. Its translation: CASSQDKLAGIYEQYF.

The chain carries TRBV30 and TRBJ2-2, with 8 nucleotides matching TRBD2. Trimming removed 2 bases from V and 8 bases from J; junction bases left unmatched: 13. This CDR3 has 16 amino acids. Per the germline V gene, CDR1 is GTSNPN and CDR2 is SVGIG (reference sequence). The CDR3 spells CAWSNEAGAIGGELFF. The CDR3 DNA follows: TGTGCCTGGAGTAACGAAGCGGGAGCTATTGGAGGGGAGCTGTTTTTT.

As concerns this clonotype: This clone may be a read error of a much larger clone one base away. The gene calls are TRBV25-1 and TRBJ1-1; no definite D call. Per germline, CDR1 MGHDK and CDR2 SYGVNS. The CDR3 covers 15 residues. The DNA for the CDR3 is TGTGTCAGCAGTGAATCCCCAGCGGCAATGGCTGAAGCTTTCTTT. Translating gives CVSSESPAAMAEAFF.

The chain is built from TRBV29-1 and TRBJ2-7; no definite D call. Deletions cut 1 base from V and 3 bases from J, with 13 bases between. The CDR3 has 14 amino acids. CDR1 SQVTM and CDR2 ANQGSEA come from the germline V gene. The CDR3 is CSVEGWWLSYEQYF. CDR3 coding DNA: TGCAGCGTTGAAGGTTGGTGGTTAAGCTACGAGCAGTACTTC.

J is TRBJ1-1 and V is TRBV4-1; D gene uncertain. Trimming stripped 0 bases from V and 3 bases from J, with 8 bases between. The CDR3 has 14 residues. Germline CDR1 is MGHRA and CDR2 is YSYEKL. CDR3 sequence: CASSQDTGDTEAFF. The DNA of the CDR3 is TGCGCCAGCAGCCAAGATACCGGGGACACTGAAGCTTTCTTT.

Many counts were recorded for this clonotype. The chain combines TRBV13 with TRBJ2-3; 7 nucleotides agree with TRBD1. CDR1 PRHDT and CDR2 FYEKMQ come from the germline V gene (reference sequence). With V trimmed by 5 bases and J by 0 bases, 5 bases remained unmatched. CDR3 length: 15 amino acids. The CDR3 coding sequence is TGTGCCAGCAGCCCTGAGGGACAGAGCACAGATACGCAGTATTTT. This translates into CASSPEGQSTDTQYF.

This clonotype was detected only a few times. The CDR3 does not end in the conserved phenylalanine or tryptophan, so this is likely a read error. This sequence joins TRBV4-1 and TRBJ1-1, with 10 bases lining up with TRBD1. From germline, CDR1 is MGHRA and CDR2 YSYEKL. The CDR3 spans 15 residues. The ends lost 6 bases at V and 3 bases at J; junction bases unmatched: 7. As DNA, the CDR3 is TGCGCCAGCAGGGGACAGGGGAATATGTACACTGAAGCTTTCTCT. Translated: CASRGQGNMYTEAFS.

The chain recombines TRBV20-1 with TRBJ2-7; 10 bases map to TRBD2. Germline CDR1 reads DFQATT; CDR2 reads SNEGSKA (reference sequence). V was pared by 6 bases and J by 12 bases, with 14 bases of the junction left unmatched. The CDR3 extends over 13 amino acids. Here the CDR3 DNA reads TGCAGTGCCGCAGCGGGAGGGGGCCTCGCGCCGTACTTC. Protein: CSAAAGGGLAPYF.